This T cell receptor beta chain was obtained from a study of shared clonotypes between healthy human individuals. Germline CDR1 SGHDN, CDR2 FVKESK. The CDR3 sequence is 16 residues long. Trimming stripped 4 bases from V and 3 bases from J, with 16 bases between. Profiled with immunoSEQ multiplex PCR; TCRdb holds only in-frame clones, not every one. The data hold 550,000 to 850,000 clones, with 74% observed a single time. The J gene is TRBJ2-1, the V gene TRBV14; maybe TRBD2 (5 bases). The source of this sequence is a young woman in good health. Sequences were obtained from memory CD4+ T cells sorted from blood. Subset: CD45RA-negative fraction. The CDR3 reads CASSPDAREIYNEQFF. DNA for the CDR3: TGTGCCAGCAGCCCAGATGCGAGGGAGATCTACAATGAGCAGTTCTTC.